This is a list of T cell receptor beta chains from one sample in a study of identical twins. Each CDR3 protein is one row after TCRdb ran MiXCR on the 5' RACE reads. The repertoire has about 690,000 distinct CDR3 sequences, around 6% of them found once; the top ten carry about 2%. Specimen: naive T cells sorted from blood. The receptors shown here come from a man between 18 and 29 years old in good health. Each CDR3 is given without its conserved first and last residue.

TRBJ2-3 | TRBV27 | ASIQGGQGITDTQY
TRBJ1-1 | TRBV6-5 | ASSYMANTEAF
TRBJ2-1 | TRBV6-1 | ASSQLAKGGNEQF
TRBJ2-5 | TRBV6-2/TRBV6-3 | ASSKDRTNQETQY
TRBJ2-5 | TRBV19 | ASMLVGGETQY
TRBJ2-3 | TRBV27 | ASSLLGQGGVVDTQY
TRBJ1-3 | TRBV6-5 | ASRVGNTIY
TRBJ2-5 | TRBV7-2 | ASSKLRRAVETQY
TRBJ1-6 | TRBV12-3/TRBV12-4 | ASSLASLDSPLH
TRBJ2-2 | TRBV24-1 | ATSDLLASGRNTGELF
TRBJ2-3 | TRBV6-8 | ASKAFSTDTQY
TRBJ2-5 | TRBV27 | ASSPRRGTETQY
TRBJ2-3 | TRBV6-1 | ASSPRGPGGTDTQY
TRBJ1-1 | TRBV5-1 | ASSPIGNTEAF
TRBJ2-6 | TRBV5-1 | ASSLEQSSGANVLT
TRBJ2-1 | TRBV29-1 | SGLAGIDEQF
TRBJ1-6 | TRBV4-1 | ASSQDSDRGNSPLH
TRBJ2-2 | TRBV7-9 | ASSPGQQNTGELF
TRBJ2-1 | TRBV6-6 | ASSRLATEQF
TRBJ2-7 | TRBV7-9 | ASGGGRAYEQY
TRBJ1-6 | TRBV7-6 | ASSSGTANSPLH
TRBJ2-7 | TRBV12-3/TRBV12-4 | ASSLHFRTDRLSYEQY
TRBJ1-5 | TRBV6-2/TRBV6-3 | ASTSLGGNQPQH
TRBJ2-5 | TRBV10-3 | ATGSYQETQY
TRBJ2-1 | TRBV5-1 | ASRSSSGDNEQF
TRBJ2-2 | TRBV13 | ASSSSGRADTGELF
TRBJ2-1 | TRBV10-3 | AISESGGLDRGREQF
TRBJ1-2 | TRBV7-2 | ASSLASGETSLDGYT
TRBJ2-1 | TRBV25-1 | ASSSRDRGLYEQF
TRBJ1-1 | TRBV29-1 | SVDLGSYTEAF
TRBJ2-5 | TRBV7-2 | ASSLYGDQETQY
TRBJ2-5 | TRBV5-1 | ASSLDWTGRETQY